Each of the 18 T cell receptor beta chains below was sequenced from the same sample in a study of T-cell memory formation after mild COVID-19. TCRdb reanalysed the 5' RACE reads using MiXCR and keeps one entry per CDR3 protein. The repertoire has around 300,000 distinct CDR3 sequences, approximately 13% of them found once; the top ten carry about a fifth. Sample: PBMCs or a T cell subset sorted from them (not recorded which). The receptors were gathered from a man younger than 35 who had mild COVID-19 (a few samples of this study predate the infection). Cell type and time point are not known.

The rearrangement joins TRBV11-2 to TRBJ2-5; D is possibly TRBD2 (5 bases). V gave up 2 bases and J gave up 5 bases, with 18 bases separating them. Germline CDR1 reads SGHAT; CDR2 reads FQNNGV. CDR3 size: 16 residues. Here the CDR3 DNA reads TGTGCCAGCAGCTTACGCGCGGGTGTTCCCCGGGAGACCCAGTACTTC. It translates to CASSLRAGVPRETQYF.

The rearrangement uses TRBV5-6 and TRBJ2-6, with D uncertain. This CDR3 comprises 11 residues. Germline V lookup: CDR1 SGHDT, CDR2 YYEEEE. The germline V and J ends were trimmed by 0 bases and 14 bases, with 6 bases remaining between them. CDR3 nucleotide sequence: TGTGCCAGCAGCTTGGTAACGCTCCTGACTTTC. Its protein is CASSLVTLLTF.

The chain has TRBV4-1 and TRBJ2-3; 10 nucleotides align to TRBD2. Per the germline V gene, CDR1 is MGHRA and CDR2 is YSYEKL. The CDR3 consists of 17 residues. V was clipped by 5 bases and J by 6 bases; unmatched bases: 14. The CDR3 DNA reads TGCGCCAGCAGCTTACGTAGAATAGCGGGGGGATGGGATACGCAGTATTTT. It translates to CASSLRRIAGGWDTQYF.

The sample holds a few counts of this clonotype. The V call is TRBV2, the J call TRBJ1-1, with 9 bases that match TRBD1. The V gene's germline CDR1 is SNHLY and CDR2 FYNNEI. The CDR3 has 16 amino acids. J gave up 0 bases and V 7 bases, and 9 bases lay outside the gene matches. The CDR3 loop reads CASTGPWDRVNTEAFF. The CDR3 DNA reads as TGTGCCAGCACCGGCCCCTGGGACAGGGTGAACACTGAAGCTTTCTTT. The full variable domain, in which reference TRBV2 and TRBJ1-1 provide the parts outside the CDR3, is EPEVTQTPSHQVTQMGQEVILRCVPISNHLYFYWYRQILGQKVEFLVSFYNNEISEKSEIFDDQFSVERPDGSNFTLKIRSTKLEDSAMYFCASTGPWDRVNTEAFFGQGTRLTVV.

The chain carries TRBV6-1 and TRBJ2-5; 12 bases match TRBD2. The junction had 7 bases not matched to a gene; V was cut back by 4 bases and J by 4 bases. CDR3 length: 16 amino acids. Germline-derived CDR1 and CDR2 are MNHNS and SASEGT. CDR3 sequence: CASSAPRLAGAETQYF. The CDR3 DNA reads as TGTGCCAGCAGTGCCCCCCGACTAGCGGGGGCAGAGACCCAGTACTTC.

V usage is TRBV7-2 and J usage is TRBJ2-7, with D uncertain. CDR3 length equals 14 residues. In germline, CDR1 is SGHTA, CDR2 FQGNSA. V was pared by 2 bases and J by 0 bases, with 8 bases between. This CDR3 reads CASSLLASSYEQYF. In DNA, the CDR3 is TGTGCCAGCAGCTTACTGGCGAGCTCCTACGAGCAGTACTTC.

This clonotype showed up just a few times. CDR3 region: CASSSQAGLTDTQYF. The CDR3, as DNA: TGCGCCAGCAGCTCTCAAGCGGGACTCACAGATACGCAGTATTTT. The chain employs TRBV5-1 and TRBJ2-3, with TRBD2 identical over 7 bases. J lost 2 bases, V lost 3 bases, and 6 bases had no gene match. The CDR3 is 15 amino acids. Germline V gene sequence: CDR1 SGHRS, CDR2 YFSETQ.

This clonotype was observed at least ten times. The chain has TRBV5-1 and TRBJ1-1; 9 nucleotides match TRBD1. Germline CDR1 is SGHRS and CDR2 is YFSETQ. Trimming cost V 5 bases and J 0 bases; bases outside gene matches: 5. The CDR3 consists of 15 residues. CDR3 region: CASSYRQGVNTEAFF. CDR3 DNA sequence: TGCGCCAGCAGTTACCGACAGGGGGTGAACACTGAAGCTTTCTTT.

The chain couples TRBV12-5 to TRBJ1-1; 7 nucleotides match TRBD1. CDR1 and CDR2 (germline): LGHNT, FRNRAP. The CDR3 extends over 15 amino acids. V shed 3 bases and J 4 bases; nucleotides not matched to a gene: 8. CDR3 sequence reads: CASGFQLRGFTEAFF. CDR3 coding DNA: TGTGCTAGTGGTTTTCAGCTCAGGGGGTTCACTGAAGCTTTCTTT.

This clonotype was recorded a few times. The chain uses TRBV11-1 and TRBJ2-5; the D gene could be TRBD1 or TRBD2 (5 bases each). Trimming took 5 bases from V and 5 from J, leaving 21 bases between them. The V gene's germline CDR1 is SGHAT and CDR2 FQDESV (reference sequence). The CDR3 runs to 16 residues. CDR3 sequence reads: CASSPTRGGVPETQYF. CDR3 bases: TGTGCCAGCAGCCCGACGAGGGGTGGAGTCCCCGAGACCCAGTACTTC.

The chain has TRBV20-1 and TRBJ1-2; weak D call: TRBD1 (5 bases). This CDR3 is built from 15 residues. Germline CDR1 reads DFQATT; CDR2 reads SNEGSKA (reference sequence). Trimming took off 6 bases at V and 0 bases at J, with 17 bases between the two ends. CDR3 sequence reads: CSAEGLPGSNYGYTF. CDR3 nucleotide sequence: TGCAGTGCCGAGGGACTCCCGGGGTCTAACTATGGCTACACCTTC.

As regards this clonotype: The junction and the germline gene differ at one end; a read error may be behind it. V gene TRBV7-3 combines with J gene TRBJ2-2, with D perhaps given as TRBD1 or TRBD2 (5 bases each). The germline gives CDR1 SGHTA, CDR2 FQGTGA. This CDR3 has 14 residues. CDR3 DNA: TGTGCCAGCAGCTCGGACACATACACCGGGGAGCTTTTTTTT. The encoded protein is CASSSDTYTGELFF.

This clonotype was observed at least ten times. Here the CDR3 reads CASSMLSGGDEQYV. CDR3 sequence (DNA): TGCGCCAGCAGCATGCTGAGCGGGGGGGACGAGCAGTACGTC. The J gene is TRBJ2-7, the V gene TRBV5-1; TRBD2 agrees at 10 bases. Germline CDR1 and CDR2: SGHRS and YFSETQ. With 4 bases clipped from V and 5 bases from J, the junction kept 6 bases outside the gene matches. CDR3 length: 14 amino acids.

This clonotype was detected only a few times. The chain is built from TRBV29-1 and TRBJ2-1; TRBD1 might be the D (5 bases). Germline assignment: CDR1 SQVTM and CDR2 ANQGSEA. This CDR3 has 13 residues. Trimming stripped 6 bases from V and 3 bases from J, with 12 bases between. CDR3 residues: CSVTPDSYNEQFF. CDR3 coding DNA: TGCAGCGTAACCCCCGACAGCTACAATGAGCAGTTCTTC.

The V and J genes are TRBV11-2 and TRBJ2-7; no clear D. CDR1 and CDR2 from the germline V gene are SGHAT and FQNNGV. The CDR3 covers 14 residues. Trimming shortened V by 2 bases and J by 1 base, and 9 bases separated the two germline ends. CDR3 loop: CASSLRAPSYEQYF. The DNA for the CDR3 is TGTGCCAGCAGCTTACGTGCCCCTTCCTACGAGCAGTACTTC.

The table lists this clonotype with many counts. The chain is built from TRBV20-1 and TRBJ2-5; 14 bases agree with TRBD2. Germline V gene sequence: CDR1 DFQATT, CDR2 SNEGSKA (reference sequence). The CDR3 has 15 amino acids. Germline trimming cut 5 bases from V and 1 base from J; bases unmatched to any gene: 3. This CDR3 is CSADGTSGGQETQYF. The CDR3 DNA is TGCAGTGCTGATGGGACTAGCGGGGGCCAAGAGACCCAGTACTTC.

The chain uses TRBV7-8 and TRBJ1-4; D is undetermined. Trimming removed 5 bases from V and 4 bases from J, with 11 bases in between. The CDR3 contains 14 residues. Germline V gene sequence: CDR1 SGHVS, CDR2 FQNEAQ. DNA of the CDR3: TGTGCCAGCAGCCGCGGGCCACGTAATGAAAAACTGTTTTTT. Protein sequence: CASSRGPRNEKLFF.

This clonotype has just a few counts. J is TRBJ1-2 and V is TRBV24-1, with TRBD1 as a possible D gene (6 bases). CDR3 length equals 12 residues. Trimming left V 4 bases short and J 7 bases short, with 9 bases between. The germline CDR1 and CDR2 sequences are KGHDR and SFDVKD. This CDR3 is CATSDGGPGYTF. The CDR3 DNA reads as TGTGCCACCAGTGACGGGGGGCCTGGCTACACCTTC.